The source of this T cell receptor beta chain is a study of T cell repertoires in cytomegalovirus infection. On the study more broadly: An indication of both CMV infection and matching HLA type came from public TCR beta signatures.

To note about this clonotype: What it recognizes is unknown.

Findings and limits, study-wide: Carriage of CMV together with the relevant HLA was identifiable through cumulative public TCR beta family frequency. HLA-C-restricted, CMV-specific TCR beta clonotypes were dominant ex vivo.

TCRdb re-called the reads through MiXCR, storing one row per CDR3 protein. The top ten clones hold roughly 2.9% of a sample with some 680,000 distinct CDR3 sequences, 35% to 40% of them seen once. The CDR3 sequence is 9 residues long. The germline V gene encodes CDR1 SNHLY and CDR2 FYNNEI. Trimming took 4 bases from V and 7 from J, leaving 1 base between them. This chain joins TRBV2 and TRBJ1-1; D gene uncertain. This receptor was taken from a human donor in good health (CMV status not recorded). Some clones in this sample may be carry-over from other donors' samples. The sequenced sample consisted of PBMCs. CDR3 DNA: TGTGCCAGCAGTGGTGAAGCTTTCTTT. As protein: CASSGEAFF.